These 27 T cell receptor beta chains came from one sample sequenced in a study of tumor-infiltrating lymphocytes in oesophageal squamous cell carcinoma. Each CDR3 protein gets one entry after TCRdb re-called the PCR reads with MiXCR. The repertoire consists of 15,000 to 20,000 distinct CDR3 sequences, with 40% to 45% occurring once and the leading ten covering 30% to 35%. The specimen sequenced was normal esophageal tissue next to the tumor. The source is a female donor with esophageal squamous cell carcinoma.

On this clonotype: Because it lacks the conserved phenylalanine or tryptophan at the end, this CDR3 is likely a read error. CDR3 loop: CASSLLLAGGGNTDTQYY. The CDR3 region has the DNA TGTGCCAGCAGCTTACTACTAGCGGGAGGGGGGAACACAGATACGCAGTATTAT. The chain couples TRBV7-2 to TRBJ2-3; TRBD2 aligns across 13 bases. The trim removed 2 bases at V and 2 bases at J, leaving 7 bases unmatched. The CDR3 runs 18 residues. CDR1 SGHTA and CDR2 FQGNSA come from the germline V gene.

The chain is built from TRBV28 and TRBJ2-7; 7 nucleotides agree with TRBD2. The germline CDR1 and CDR2 sequences are MDHEN and SYDVKM. This CDR3 spans 15 amino acids. J gave up 3 bases and V 6 bases, and 11 bases lay outside the gene matches. CDR3 region: CASRNSGLQGYEQYF. In nucleotides, the CDR3 is TGTGCCAGCAGAAATAGCGGGCTACAAGGCTACGAGCAGTACTTC.

The sample holds many counts of this clonotype. A much larger clone differs from this one at a single base, so this may be a read error. J is TRBJ2-3 and V is TRBV7-6; D may be TRBD1 or TRBD2 (5 bases each). The J call is uncertain, as TRBJ2-7 better fits the DNA end. The CDR3 extends over 17 amino acids. Looked up from germline, CDR1 is SGHVS and CDR2 is FNYEAQ. CDR3 nucleotides: TGTGCCAGCGGCCGGGGCACCATCGGCGCCTCCTACAATGAGCAGTACTTC. It yields the protein CASGRGTIGASYNEQYF.

In the case of this clonotype: It is likely a read error, because the conserved phenylalanine at the end of the CDR3 is missing. No DNA is shown, since the ends of the CDR3 on it are uncertain; the CDR3 is the one TCRdb lists. The genes are TRBV7-8 and TRBJ1-1; TRBD1, as called in the table, went unchecked against the DNA. Germline V gene sequence: CDR1 SGHVS, CDR2 FQNEAQ. The CDR3 has 19 residues if both end residues are counted. The CDR3 sequence: CASSLDGQGAGGYTFGSGT.

In its sample, this clonotype was seen many times. This chain connects TRBV19 to TRBJ1-2, with D possibly being TRBD1 (5 bases). Trimming cost V 5 bases and J 4 bases, with 20 bases left between them. Per the germline V gene, CDR1 is LNHDA and CDR2 is SQIVND (reference sequence). The CDR3 extends over 16 amino acids. CDR3: CASSVGRGRPSYGYTF. The CDR3 DNA reads TGTGCCAGTAGTGTCGGGCGGGGCAGGCCCTCCTATGGCTACACCTTC. The full variable domain, with the rest looked up from reference TRBV19 and TRBJ1-2, is DGGITQSPKYLFRKEGQNVTLSCEQNLNHDAMYWYRQDPGQGLRLIYYSQIVNDFQKGDIAEGYSVSREKKESFPLTVTSAQKNPTAFYLCASSVGRGRPSYGYTFGSGTRLTVV.

This clonotype was found many times. V gene TRBV6-1 combines with J gene TRBJ1-5; no clear D gene. The CDR3 runs 14 residues. Trimming took off 6 bases at V and 1 base at J, with 10 bases between the two ends. Looked up from germline, CDR1 is MNHNS and CDR2 is SASEGT. CDR3 residues: CASRGYVSNQPQHF. CDR3 coding DNA: TGTGCCAGCAGGGGTTACGTGAGCAATCAGCCCCAGCATTTT.

Ten or more counts support this clonotype. This chain joins TRBV19 and TRBJ2-4, with TRBD1 matching 8 bases. After removal of 7 bases from V and 13 bases from J, the junction contained 18 bases not matched to a gene. This CDR3 has 15 residues. Germline lookup yields CDR1 LNHDA and CDR2 SQIVND (reference sequence). The CDR3 loop reads CASTRRGTGYNEQYF. CDR3 DNA: TGTGCCAGTACCAGGCGAGGGACAGGTTACAATGAGCAGTACTTC. The full variable domain, in which reference TRBV19 and TRBJ2-4 provide the parts outside the CDR3, is DGGITQSPKYLFRKEGQNVTLSCEQNLNHDAMYWYRQDPGQGLRLIYYSQIVNDFQKGDIAEGYSVSREKKESFPLTVTSAQKNPTAFYLCASTRRGTGYNEQYFGAGTRLSVL.

This clonotype was seen at least ten times. The genes are TRBV6-1 and TRBJ2-7; 8 bases are shared with TRBD1. There are 15 residues in the CDR3. Germline values: CDR1 MNHNS, CDR2 SASEGT. V shed 1 base, J shed 1 base, and the junction held 3 bases outside the gene matches. In nucleotides, the CDR3 is TGTGCCAGCAGTGAAGGGGGACAGGCGTCCTACGAGCAGTACTTC. The encoded protein is CASSEGGQASYEQYF.

The CDR3 DNA sequence: TGTGCCAGCAGTCCAGACAGGGACTCCTACGAGCAGTACTTC. Its protein product is CASSPDRDSYEQYF. The chain employs TRBV12-3 or TRBV12-4 and TRBJ2-5, with 7 bases aligning to TRBD1. The J call may not be correct, given that the DNA end is closer to TRBJ2-7. This CDR3 has 14 residues.

This clonotype was seen repeatedly, ten times or more. This chain connects TRBV20-1 to TRBJ2-2; a possible D gene is TRBD2 (5 bases). This CDR3 has 13 amino acids. Trimming removed 8 bases from V and 3 bases from J, with 13 bases in between. In germline, CDR1 is DFQATT, CDR2 SNEGSKA (reference sequence). The CDR3 spells CSTERPYTGELFF. The CDR3, as DNA: TGCAGTACAGAGCGGCCTTACACCGGGGAGCTGTTTTTT.

This clonotype has ten or more counts. The genes are TRBV28 and TRBJ1-4; D unresolved. The CDR3 contains 13 residues. Germline CDR1 reads MDHEN; CDR2 reads SYDVKM. V lost 2 bases and J lost 5, with 6 bases in between. CDR3: CASSLVGNEKLFF. CDR3 in DNA: TGTGCCAGCAGTTTAGTGGGAAATGAAAAACTGTTTTTT. The whole variable domain, remainder taken from reference TRBV28 and TRBJ1-4, is DVKVTQSSRYLVKRTGEKVFLECVQDMDHENMFWYRQDPGLGLRLIYFSYDVKMKEKGDIPEGYSVSREKKERFSLILESASTNQTSMYLCASSLVGNEKLFFGSGTQLSVL.

Within the sample, this clonotype is medium-sized (0.01 to 0.1%). The chain joins TRBV7-2 to TRBJ2-1; 9 positions match TRBD2. V was pared by 4 bases and J by 7 bases, with 11 bases of the junction left unmatched. CDR3 length equals 16 residues. Germline-derived CDR1 and CDR2 are SGHTA and FQGNSA. This CDR3 is CASSSRGPSGVNEQFF. In DNA, the CDR3 is TGTGCCAGCAGCTCCAGGGGTCCTAGCGGGGTTAATGAGCAGTTCTTC.

In this sample, this clonotype turned up many times. CDR3 sequence reads: CASSLQREAFF. CDR3 DNA sequence: TGTGCCAGCAGCTTACAAAGGGAAGCTTTCTTT. This rearrangement joins TRBV11-2 to TRBJ1-1; no definite D call. The germline CDR1 and CDR2 sequences are SGHAT and FQNNGV. Trimming took 2 bases from V and 8 from J, leaving 6 bases between them. The CDR3 has 11 residues.

The count of this clonotype is one. DNA for the CDR3: TGTGCCAGCAGCTATGGGACTCAAGCCGAGCAGTACTTC. It encodes CASSYGTQAEQYF. V gene TRBV11-2 combines with J gene TRBJ2-4, with D possibly TRBD2 on 6 matching bases. The J call is in doubt because the DNA end fits TRBJ2-7 better. This CDR3 has 13 amino acids. Germline V CDR1 and CDR2: SGHAT, FQNNGV.

J is TRBJ2-5 and V is TRBV11-2; D remains ambiguous. This CDR3 is built from 11 residues. CDR1 and CDR2 from the germline V gene are SGHAT and FQNNGV. V was clipped by 3 bases and J by 6 bases, with 5 bases between them. The CDR3 reads CASSFGQTQYF. DNA for the CDR3: TGTGCCAGCAGCTTTGGGCAGACCCAGTACTTC.

This clonotype was seen repeatedly, ten times or more. This rearrangement joins TRBV28 to TRBJ1-1; TRBD1 matches 9 bases. The CDR3 is 14 residues long. Germline V lookup: CDR1 MDHEN, CDR2 SYDVKM. Trimming cost V 4 bases and J 5 bases; bases outside gene matches: 5. CDR3 residues: CASSSQGARTEAFF. CDR3 coding DNA: TGTGCCAGCAGTTCACAGGGGGCGCGGACTGAAGCTTTCTTT.

Points on this clonotype: A much larger clonotype is one base distant, so this may be a read error. The rearrangement links TRBV23-1 to TRBJ2-1, with 9 bases identical to TRBD2. The better agreement between TRBJ2-7 and the DNA end casts doubt on the J call. TRBV23-1 is identified as an open reading frame with a role that is uncertain. This CDR3 spans 12 amino acids. In DNA, the CDR3 is TGCGCCAGCAGAACTAGCGGGTATGAGCAGTACTTC. Translation: CASRTSGYEQYF.

This rearrangement joins TRBV7-8 to TRBJ1-5; a possible D gene is TRBD1 (5 bases). The CDR3 runs to 15 residues. The V end was cut by 8 bases, the J end by 6 bases, with 20 bases between. The germline gives CDR1 SGHVS, CDR2 FQNEAQ. The CDR3 region has the DNA TGTGCCAGCTCCAGGGATTCCTTAAGTGGTCAGCCCCAGCATTTT. Translation: CASSRDSLSGQPQHF.

This clonotype appeared many times. The chain employs TRBV7-8 and TRBJ2-2; D call uncertain. CDR3 size: 16 residues. Germline V gene data show CDR1 as SGHVS and CDR2 as FQNEAQ. V shed 5 bases and J shed 4 bases, with 17 bases lying between them. CDR3 loop: CASSPTPGPGTGELFF. CDR3 DNA: TGTGCCAGCAGCCCCACCCCGGGTCCGGGCACCGGGGAGCTGTTTTTT.

This clonotype has only a few counts. The chain links TRBV7-8 to TRBJ2-1, with D possibly matching TRBD1 (6 bases). CDR3 size: 17 residues. Germline loops: CDR1 SGHVS, CDR2 FQNEAQ. V shed 1 base and J shed 8 bases, with 21 bases lying between them. CDR3 region: CASSLVGGQGMGDEQFF. The CDR3 coding sequence is TGTGCCAGCAGCTTAGTGGGTGGTCAGGGGATGGGCGATGAGCAGTTCTTC.

The sample holds many counts of this clonotype. The chain is built from TRBV7-2 and TRBJ2-1, with TRBD1 matching 7 bases. V lost 2 bases and J lost 8; bases outside the gene matches: 9. The CDR3 has 15 amino acids. In germline, CDR1 is SGHTA, CDR2 FQGNSA. The CDR3 sequence: CASSLRTGRNDEQFF. The CDR3 coding sequence is TGTGCCAGCAGCTTAAGGACAGGCCGTAACGATGAGCAGTTCTTC. The full variable domain, completed using reference TRBV7-2 and TRBJ2-1, is GAGVSQSPSNKVTEKGKDVELRCDPISGHTALYWYRQSLGQGLEFLIYFQGNSAPDKSGLPSDRFSAERTGGSVSTLTIQRTQQEDSAVYLCASSLRTGRNDEQFFGPGTRLTVL.

This clonotype showed up many times. The chain recombines TRBV27 with TRBJ2-1, with a tentative D call TRBD1 (5 bases). Germline values: CDR1 MNHEY, CDR2 SMNVEV (reference sequence). The V end lost 7 bases, the J end lost 2 bases, and 9 bases lay between the germline ends. CDR3 length equals 13 residues. The CDR3 sequence: CASTDRPYNEQFF. CDR3 bases: TGTGCCAGCACCGACAGACCCTACAATGAGCAGTTCTTC.

This clonotype was counted a few times. The genes are TRBV7-2 and TRBJ2-7, with 9 bases identical to TRBD2. The J call could be wrong; TRBJ2-1 is a better fit for the DNA end. Germline CDR1 and CDR2: SGHTA and FQGNSA. The CDR3 is 17 residues long. CDR3 in DNA: TGTGCCAGCAGCTCCCCGGGGGGCGGGGGGGTCCACAATGAGCAGTTCTTC. Amino acids: CASSSPGGGGVHNEQFF.

This clonotype has only a few counts. The rearrangement joins TRBV6-1 to TRBJ2-3; a possible D gene is TRBD1 (5 bases). This CDR3 is 14 amino acids long. Trimming shortened V by 6 bases and J by 0 bases, and 10 bases separated the two germline ends. In germline, CDR1 is MNHNS, CDR2 SASEGT. The CDR3 bases are TGTGCCAGCAGATCAGGGCTTAGCACAGATACGCAGTATTTT. This encodes CASRSGLSTDTQYF.

V is TRBV7-2 and J is TRBJ2-1; D might be TRBD1 (5 bases). The CDR3 contains 13 residues. The V gene's germline CDR1 is SGHTA and CDR2 FQGNSA. The V end lost 5 bases, the J end lost 3 bases, and 8 bases lay between the germline ends. The CDR3 here is CASSIGHYNEQFF. As DNA, the CDR3 is TGTGCCAGCAGCATAGGACACTACAATGAGCAGTTCTTC.

This clonotype has ten or more counts. The chain combines TRBV5-8 with TRBJ1-5; TRBD1 aligns across 9 bases. V lost 4 bases, J lost 2 bases, and 7 bases stayed unmatched. This CDR3 comprises 16 residues. The germline V gene encodes CDR1 SGHTS and CDR2 YDEGEE. For the CDR3, the DNA is TGTGCCAGCAGCCTAGGGACAGGGTATGGCAATCAGCCCCAGCATTTT. Its translation: CASSLGTGYGNQPQHF. The variable domain in full, with the rest retrieved from reference TRBV5-8 and TRBJ1-5, is EAGVTQSPTHLIKTRGQQATLRCSPISGHTSVYWYQQALGLGLQFLLWYDEGEERNRGNFPPRFSGRQFPNYSSELNVNALELEDSALYLCASSLGTGYGNQPQHFGDGTRLSIL.

This clonotype was recorded many times. This chain uses TRBV5-1 with TRBJ2-2, with 7 nucleotides matching TRBD1. The germline gives CDR1 SGHRS, CDR2 YFSETQ. The V gene end was trimmed by 3 bases and the J gene end by 3 bases; junction bases not matched to a gene: 2. This CDR3 has 14 amino acids. The CDR3 protein is CASSSQGYTGELFF. Here the CDR3 DNA reads TGCGCCAGCAGCTCACAGGGGTACACCGGGGAGCTGTTTTTT. Full variable domain (missing parts from reference TRBV5-1 and TRBJ2-2): KAGVTQTPRYLIKTRGQQVTLSCSPISGHRSVSWYQQTPGQGLQFLFEYFSETQRNKGNFPGRFSGRQFSNSRSEMNVSTLELGDSALYLCASSSQGYTGELFFGEGSRLTVL.